Shown below are 26 T cell receptor beta chains from a single sample sequenced in a study of post-analysis software for immune sequencing data. Whole-study results and caveats: Five TRBV segments occurring more often in patients than controls included TRBV5-6, TRBV5-1 and TRBV20-1.

Antigen specificity for these receptors is unknown. Tagging with unique molecular identifiers was a feature of the TCR beta cDNA libraries. TCRdb redid the calling of the PCR reads with MiXCR, one entry per CDR3 protein. The sample shows about 430,000 distinct CDR3 sequences, more than 30% of them seen only once. Sample: blood. The source of these receptors is a girl aged 2 to 9 with multiple sclerosis.

With respect to this clonotype: The germline gene is not matched at one end of the junction; a read error may be the cause. The V and J genes are TRBV7-2 and TRBJ1-5; D gene ambiguous. Looked up from germline, CDR1 is SGHTA and CDR2 is FQGNSA. This CDR3 has 16 residues. The CDR3 bases are TGTGCCAGCAGCTTAAAGCCAAGATATAGCAATCGGCCCCAGCATTTT. Amino acids: CASSLKPRYSNRPQHF.

This clonotype turned up a few times. CDR3 region: CASSEQGQETQYF. The CDR3 nucleotides read TGTGCCAGCAGTGAACAGGGTCAAGAGACCCAGTACTTC. The chain employs TRBV6-4 and TRBJ2-5; a weak D match, TRBD1 (6 bases). Per the germline V gene, CDR1 is MRHNA and CDR2 is SNTAGT. This CDR3 has 13 amino acids. The ends were cut back, 3 bases at V and 2 bases at J, with 7 bases in the middle.

This clonotype came up a few times. One junction end does not reproduce the germline sequence, and a read error may be involved. The chain uses TRBV4-3 and TRBJ2-5, with D perhaps matching TRBD1 (5 bases). The CDR3 extends over 15 amino acids. CDR1 is LGHNA, CDR2 YSLEER, per germline. The CDR3 nucleotides are TGCGCCAGCAGCCAAGATTCGGGCAGGGAAGAAACCCAGTACTTC. Translated: CASSQDSGREETQYF.

CDR3 sequence reads: CASSQGHFFNSPLHF. As DNA, the CDR3 is TGTGCCAGCAGCCAGGGACATTTCTTTAATTCACCCCTCCACTTT. The chain links TRBV12-3 or TRBV12-4 to TRBJ1-6; D perhaps matches TRBD1 (6 bases). V lost 6 bases and J 6 bases, leaving 15 bases between the germline ends. This CDR3 has 15 residues.

The chain joins TRBV7-2 to TRBJ2-7, with D possibly being TRBD1 (6 bases). The CDR3 runs 14 residues. Germline CDR1 SGHTA, CDR2 FQGNSA. Trimming removed 6 bases from V and 1 base from J, with 13 bases in between. The CDR3 DNA is TGTGCCAGCAGGCCAACAGGGTTATCCTACGAGCAGTACTTC. It codes for CASRPTGLSYEQYF. The full variable domain, completed using reference TRBV7-2 and TRBJ2-7, is GAGVSQSPSNKVTEKGKDVELRCDPISGHTALYWYRQSLGQGLEFLIYFQGNSAPDKSGLPSDRFSAERTGGSVSTLTIQRTQQEDSAVYLCASRPTGLSYEQYFGPGTRLTVT.

This clonotype was seen repeatedly, ten times or more. J is TRBJ2-7 and V is TRBV13; 7 bases map to TRBD1. V dropped 5 bases and J dropped 0; count of bases not matched to a gene: 4. CDR1 and CDR2 from the germline V gene are PRHDT and FYEKMQ (reference sequence). The length of the CDR3 is 14 residues. The CDR3 protein is CASSNRDSSYEQYF. CDR3 coding DNA: TGTGCCAGCAGCAACCGGGACAGCTCCTACGAGCAGTACTTC. The full variable domain, in which reference TRBV13 and TRBJ2-7 provide the parts outside the CDR3, is AAGVIQSPRHLIKEKRETATLKCYPIPRHDTVYWYQQGPGQDPQFLISFYEKMQSDKGSIPDRFSAQQFSDYHSELNMSSLELGDSALYFCASSNRDSSYEQYFGPGTRLTVT.

This clonotype was recorded a few times. This chain joins TRBV7-6 and TRBJ1-1, with D perhaps TRBD1 (5 bases). This CDR3 region has 15 residues. Germline assignment: CDR1 SGHVS and CDR2 FNYEAQ. V shed 1 base and J shed 2 bases, with 11 bases lying between them. The CDR3 loop is CASSLEARANTEAFF. The DNA for the CDR3 is TGTGCCAGCAGCTTAGAGGCCAGGGCTAACACTGAAGCTTTCTTT.

This chain connects TRBV6-5 to TRBJ2-7, with unresolved D. Germline CDR1 MNHEY, CDR2 SVGAGI. V was pared by 2 bases and J by 6 bases, with 11 bases between. The CDR3 is 13 residues long. The DNA of the CDR3 is TGTGCCAGCAGTTACGACGCTGTAGGCGAGCAGTACTTC. Translation gives CASSYDAVGEQYF.

The chain uses TRBV18 and TRBJ2-4, with 9 bases aligning to TRBD2. Judging by the DNA end, TRBJ2-7 fits better; the J call may be wrong. The CDR3 is 16 amino acids. Germline CDR1 KGHSH, CDR2 LQKENI. The CDR3 here is CASSPPGVAGVSEQYF. As DNA, the CDR3 is TGTGCCAGCTCACCACCGGGGGTAGCGGGAGTCAGCGAGCAGTACTTC.

This clonotype was found a few times. V is TRBV7-6 and J is TRBJ2-7; D is undetermined. Germline V gene sequence: CDR1 SGHVS, CDR2 FNYEAQ. V was trimmed by 2 bases and J by 0 bases, leaving 8 bases between them. The CDR3 consists of 14 residues. CDR3 DNA sequence: TGTGCCAGCAGCTTAATGTCCAGCTCCTACGAGCAGTACTTC. Protein: CASSLMSSSYEQYF. Drawing the rest from reference TRBV7-6 and TRBJ2-7, the complete variable domain is GAGVSQSPRYKVTKRGQDVALRCDPISGHVSLYWYRQALGQGPEFLTYFNYEAQQDKSGLPNDRFSAERPEGSISTLTIQRTEQRDSAMYRCASSLMSSSYEQYFGPGTRLTVT.

This sequence joins TRBV2 and TRBJ1-5, with D perhaps matching TRBD1 (5 bases). The CDR3 length is 14 residues. V lost 3 bases to trimming and J lost 6 bases, with 12 bases between them. The V gene's germline CDR1 is SNHLY and CDR2 FYNNEI. As DNA, the CDR3 is TGTGCCAGCAGTGAGCGACAGTGGGGTCAGCCCCAGCATTTT. Encoded protein: CASSERQWGQPQHF.

This clonotype has a handful of counts. V gene TRBV29-1 combines with J gene TRBJ2-2; TRBD1 might be the D (5 bases). The length of the CDR3 is 15 residues. Germline V gene data show CDR1 as SQVTM and CDR2 as ANQGSEA. The V end lost 4 bases, the J end lost 0 bases, and 12 bases lay between the germline ends. The CDR3 loop reads CSVARQGANTGELFF. The CDR3 bases are TGCAGCGTTGCACGTCAGGGTGCGAACACCGGGGAGCTGTTTTTT.

This chain joins TRBV20-1 and TRBJ1-4; the D gene is possibly TRBD1 (5 bases). The germline V gene has CDR1 DFQATT and CDR2 SNEGSKA (reference sequence). Trimming shortened V by 6 bases and J by 8 bases, and 16 bases separated the two germline ends. CDR3 size: 13 residues. CDR3 region: CSAPLGGWEKLFF. Written as DNA, the CDR3 is TGCAGTGCCCCCCTTGGGGGGTGGGAAAAACTGTTTTTT.

The chain carries TRBV27 and TRBJ1-1; the D gene is possibly TRBD1 (5 bases). The V end was cut by 8 bases, the J end by 9 bases, with 19 bases between. Germline V CDR1 and CDR2: MNHEY, SMNVEV (reference sequence). CDR3 size: 13 residues. Written as DNA, the CDR3 is TGTGCCAGCCGGCCGGGCAGCGGGGGGAAAGCTTTCTTT. Translated: CASRPGSGGKAFF.

This clonotype was seen repeatedly, ten times or more. The V and J genes are TRBV20-1 and TRBJ2-5, with a tentative D call TRBD2 (5 bases). The length of the CDR3 is 12 residues. V lost 5 bases to trimming and J lost 2 bases, with 9 bases between them. Germline assignment: CDR1 DFQATT and CDR2 SNEGSKA (reference sequence). CDR3 sequence (DNA): TGCAGTGCTCAGGACTGGCAAGAGACCCAGTACTTC. Translating it yields CSAQDWQETQYF.

The CDR3 DNA sequence: TGTGCCAGCAGCTTATCATGGGGGTATGGGGCCAACGTCCTGACTTTC. Protein product: CASSLSWGYGANVLTF. The chain has TRBV7-8 and TRBJ2-6; D could derive from TRBD1 or TRBD2 (5 bases each). V was clipped by 2 bases and J by 3 bases, with 11 bases between them. Germline loops: CDR1 SGHVS, CDR2 FQNEAQ. This CDR3 has 16 residues. The variable domain in full, completed from reference TRBV7-8 and TRBJ2-6, reads GAGVSQSPRYKVAKRGQDVALRCDPISGHVSLFWYQQALGQGPEFLTYFQNEAQLDKSGLPSDRFFAERPEGSVSTLKIQRTQQEDSAVYLCASSLSWGYGANVLTFGAGSRLTVL.

This chain connects TRBV7-2 to TRBJ1-5; no definite D call. CDR1 SGHTA and CDR2 FQGNSA come from the germline V gene. The V end was cut by 5 bases, the J end by 3 bases, with 8 bases between. This CDR3 contains 13 residues. CDR3 nucleotide sequence: TGTGCCAGCAGCCCGAACTTCAATCAGCCCCAGCATTTT. This gives the protein CASSPNFNQPQHF.

This chain connects TRBV6-1 to TRBJ1-2; D ambiguous. CDR1 MNHNS and CDR2 SASEGT come from the germline V gene. This CDR3 contains 16 residues. Trimming removed 2 bases from V and 4 bases from J, with 17 bases in between. The CDR3 region is CASSEISNGRSYGYTF. Here the CDR3 DNA reads TGTGCCAGCAGTGAAATTTCTAATGGACGGTCCTATGGCTACACCTTC.

This clonotype turned up a few times. This chain connects TRBV6-5 to TRBJ1-2; perhaps TRBD1 as D (5 bases). V was clipped by 7 bases and J by 4 bases, with 22 bases between them. The CDR3 sequence is 16 residues long. Germline assignment: CDR1 MNHEY and CDR2 SVGAGI. The CDR3 region has the DNA TGTGCCAGCATGGAGGGTATTGCGCAGGGCCTCTATGGCTACACCTTC. Protein: CASMEGIAQGLYGYTF.

The rearrangement joins TRBV6-2 or TRBV6-3 to TRBJ2-4; D gene uncertain. The DNA end is more similar to TRBJ2-7, so the J call may be wrong. The CDR3 sequence is 13 residues long. Germline CDR1 is MNHEY and CDR2 is SVGEGT. Written as DNA, the CDR3 is TGTGCCAGCAGTAACGGGCCTGCCTACGAGCAGTACTTC. It is translated as CASSNGPAYEQYF.

This chain uses TRBV7-2 with TRBJ2-6, with D maybe TRBD1 (6 bases). Germline CDR1 reads SGHTA; CDR2 reads FQGNSA. CDR3 length equals 16 residues. V lost 5 bases to trimming and J lost 4 bases, with 15 bases between them. CDR3 DNA sequence: TGTGCCAGCAGCGCCTACAGGGACGCCGGGGCCAACGTCCTGACTTTC. It translates to CASSAYRDAGANVLTF.

The rearrangement uses TRBV6-5 and TRBJ2-7; 9 bases align to TRBD1. Near its end, the DNA agrees better with TRBJ2-5, so the J call may be wrong. CDR1 is MNHEY, CDR2 SVGAGI, per germline. This CDR3 contains 16 residues. The CDR3 spells CASSPSGTGIVETQYF. The CDR3 DNA sequence: TGTGCCAGCAGCCCTAGTGGGACAGGGATTGTAGAGACCCAGTACTTC.

V usage is TRBV7-9 and J usage is TRBJ1-4; 7 bases are shared with TRBD1. The ends lost 8 bases at V and 5 bases at J; junction bases unmatched: 8. CDR1 and CDR2 from the germline V gene are SEHNR and FQNEAQ (reference sequence). The CDR3 spans 14 residues. The CDR3 bases are TGTGCCAGCGGCCGGGGGACAGCGAATGAAAAACTGTTTTTT. This translates into CASGRGTANEKLFF.

The V call is TRBV28, the J call TRBJ1-1, with no clear D. This CDR3 has 15 residues. Trimming removed 2 bases at V and 4 bases at J, with 14 bases between. CDR1 and CDR2 from the germline V gene are MDHEN and SYDVKM. The CDR3 DNA is TGTGCCAGCAGTTTAGGAGGAGGGTGTGGCACTGAAGCTTTCTTT. Its translation is CASSLGGGCGTEAFF.

This clonotype came up a few times. This chain uses TRBV9 with TRBJ1-2; no definite D call. The CDR3 loop spans 12 amino acids. V lost 0 bases to trimming and J lost 4 bases, with 4 bases between them. Germline V lookup: CDR1 SGDLS, CDR2 YYNGEE. The CDR3 loop reads CASSVGGYGYTF. For the CDR3, the DNA is TGTGCCAGCAGCGTAGGGGGCTATGGCTACACCTTC.

A remark on this clonotype: This could be a read error, since a much larger clone is one nucleotide away. This chain joins TRBV11-2 and TRBJ2-1; 8 bases are a match to TRBD2. Looked up from germline, CDR1 is SGHAT and CDR2 is FQNNGV. CDR3 length: 18 amino acids. The CDR3 region has the DNA TGTGCCAGCAGCTTAGGAGGAAGCGGGAGTGGTTCCTACAATGAGAAGTTCTTC. Its protein product is CASSLGGSGSGSYNEKFF. Together with reference TRBV11-2 and TRBJ2-1, the CDR3 gives the full variable domain: EAGVAQSPRYKIIEKRQSVAFWCNPISGHATLYWYQQILGQGPKLLIQFQNNGVVDDSQLPKDRFSAERLKGVDSTLKIQPAKLEDSAVYLCASSLGGSGSGSYNEKFFGPGTRLTVL.